These T cell receptor beta chains were read from a single sample in a study of T-cell reconstitution after alpha-beta-depleted transplantation in children. MiXCR was run by TCRdb on the PCR reads, yielding one entry per CDR3 protein. Counted here are 200,000 to 250,000 distinct CDR3 sequences, approximately 8.4% occurring once; the ten biggest clones make up less than 40%. Sample: PBMCs, mostly from graft donor cells, taken 360 days after TCRalphabeta/CD19-depleted stem cell transplant. Receptors originate from a male patient aged 2 to 9 who had a stem cell transplant for acute myeloid leukemia, so the T cells may come from the graft donor. CDR3s include the opening cysteine and the closing phenylalanine or tryptophan. Not every row has a clone size; where given, it reads once, few, many or a size class.

j_call: TRBJ2-2; clone_size: -; v_call: TRBV4-3; cdr3_aa: CASSQESSGRGELFF
j_call: TRBJ2-3; clone_size: few; v_call: TRBV20-1; cdr3_aa: CSAQKGGPTDTQYF
j_call: TRBJ2-5; clone_size: few; v_call: TRBV20-1; cdr3_aa: CSARPPLLAGTETQYF
j_call: TRBJ2-1; clone_size: many; v_call: TRBV20-1; cdr3_aa: CSVYATSGRDNEQFF
j_call: TRBJ1-6; clone_size: few; v_call: TRBV25-1; cdr3_aa: CASRDRGFNSPLHF
j_call: TRBJ2-7; clone_size: -; v_call: TRBV7-6; cdr3_aa: CASSIKRGGGEQYF
j_call: TRBJ2-3; clone_size: many; v_call: TRBV12-3/TRBV12-4; cdr3_aa: CASGSYGTSRDTQYF
j_call: TRBJ2-7; clone_size: few; v_call: TRBV7-3; cdr3_aa: CASSHSTGTSDSYEQYF
j_call: TRBJ2-2; clone_size: -; v_call: TRBV29-1; cdr3_aa: CSGETANTGELFF
j_call: TRBJ2-1; clone_size: many; v_call: TRBV7-2; cdr3_aa: CASSLGTRGNEQFF
j_call: TRBJ1-2; clone_size: -; v_call: TRBV24-1; cdr3_aa: CATSVPRWGYGYTF
j_call: TRBJ2-3; clone_size: many; v_call: TRBV7-2; cdr3_aa: CASSLEREPGTDTQYF
j_call: TRBJ2-2; clone_size: many; v_call: TRBV20-1; cdr3_aa: CSAYSTGHKHTGELFF
j_call: TRBJ2-2; clone_size: -; v_call: TRBV14; cdr3_aa: CASSQVRTVGFTGELFF
j_call: TRBJ1-2; clone_size: -; v_call: TRBV29-1; cdr3_aa: CSVESLGTYGYTF
j_call: TRBJ2-3; clone_size: many; v_call: TRBV5-1; cdr3_aa: CASSTPDSLSTDTQYF
j_call: TRBJ2-2; clone_size: many; v_call: TRBV20-1; cdr3_aa: CSATAGGPIGELFF
j_call: TRBJ1-1; clone_size: many; v_call: TRBV12-3/TRBV12-4; cdr3_aa: CASSFPWTEAFF
j_call: TRBJ2-1; clone_size: -; v_call: TRBV12-3/TRBV12-4; cdr3_aa: CASSSGGTSGNPSYNEQFF
j_call: TRBJ2-1; clone_size: many; v_call: TRBV29-1; cdr3_aa: CSVERVYPLPYNEQFF
j_call: TRBJ1-5; clone_size: few; v_call: TRBV4-3; cdr3_aa: CASSQDARSNQPQHF
j_call: TRBJ1-1; clone_size: many; v_call: TRBV20-1; cdr3_aa: CSARAGRPEAFF
j_call: TRBJ2-1; clone_size: few; v_call: TRBV20-1; cdr3_aa: CSARDRGESYNEQFF
j_call: TRBJ2-3; clone_size: many; v_call: TRBV5-1; cdr3_aa: CASSLAPSGSPDTQYF
j_call: TRBJ2-5; clone_size: -; v_call: TRBV29-1; cdr3_aa: CSVPRGPRKTQYF
j_call: TRBJ2-5; clone_size: many; v_call: TRBV7-7; cdr3_aa: CASRRFEETQYF
j_call: TRBJ2-6; clone_size: few; v_call: TRBV25-1; cdr3_aa: CASRDSTGKSGSGANVLTF
j_call: TRBJ1-5; clone_size: few; v_call: TRBV5-1; cdr3_aa: CASSLGPRGNQPQHF
j_call: TRBJ1-5; clone_size: -; v_call: TRBV18; cdr3_aa: CASSPREGEAPQHF
j_call: TRBJ2-2; clone_size: -; v_call: TRBV5-6; cdr3_aa: CASSLEAGWSTGELFF